A selection of T cell receptor beta chains follows, all from one sample in a study of blood T cells in healthy people across ages. TCRdb itself ran the 5' RACE reads through MiXCR, one entry per CDR3 protein. The repertoire includes hundreds of thousands of distinct CDR3 sequences, 56% of them detected once, and about a quarter sits in the top ten. Sequencing input: blood. These receptors came from a man aged 40-50 years in good health. CDR3s include the opening cysteine and the closing phenylalanine or tryptophan. The order of the fields is D gene, V gene, J gene, clone size, CDR3 protein. A D gene is named only where the DNA matches it firmly. The size entry is marked missing in some rows and otherwise reads once, few, many or a size class.

TRBD1	TRBV3-1	TRBJ1-2	NA	CASSQTGTGTYGYTF
NA	TRBV11-1	TRBJ2-3	NA	CASSLGVEADTQYF
TRBD2	TRBV7-2	TRBJ2-5	NA	CASSLGRERGETQYF
NA	TRBV20-1	TRBJ2-1	NA	CSAPRRVTYNEQFF
TRBD2	TRBV6-5	TRBJ2-1	NA	CASSPTGGGFEQFF
NA	TRBV7-3	TRBJ2-6	few	CASSSLGRSSGANVLTF
TRBD1	TRBV6-1	TRBJ1-2	NA	CASRRDRVDYGYTF
NA	TRBV6-6	TRBJ2-5	NA	CASNTRIDSQETQYF
NA	TRBV28	NA	NA	CASSPRIGVGKTQYF
TRBD1	TRBV11-3	TRBJ2-7	NA	CASSGDSGYEQYF
NA	TRBV21-1	TRBJ2-3	NA	CASSSGGLAADTQYF
TRBD2	TRBV28	TRBJ2-5	NA	CASSKTSQLGYF
TRBD1	TRBV25-1	TRBJ1-2	NA	CASSMQGAQGYTF
NA	TRBV20-1	TRBJ1-5	NA	CSALGTLNQPQHF
TRBD2	TRBV28	TRBJ2-1	few	CASSFQGGGAGEQFF
TRBD1	TRBV29-1	NA	NA	CSVVKRTGVDEQYF
NA	TRBV11-3	TRBJ2-1	NA	CASSMRTSYNEQFF
TRBD2	TRBV5-1	TRBJ2-3	NA	CASSSAGGADTQYF
NA	TRBV28	TRBJ2-7	NA	CASLVAGPLGYEQYF
NA	TRBV3-1	TRBJ2-5	NA	CASSHGAVETQYF
TRBD1	TRBV6-2/TRBV6-3	TRBJ1-2	NA	CASSYSIRQGDGYTF
TRBD2	TRBV4-3	TRBJ2-3	few	CASSPETIAGTSTDTQYF
NA	TRBV3-1	TRBJ2-2	NA	CASGPTRNTGELFF
TRBD2	TRBV20-1	TRBJ2-7	few	CSARDPSGRAYEQYF
TRBD1	TRBV6-4	TRBJ2-1	few	CASSLGTGGAEQFF
NA	TRBV20-1	TRBJ2-5	NA	CSAPIPGGQETQYF
NA	TRBV7-2	TRBJ1-6	few	CASSLGAGSNSPLHF
TRBD1	TRBV24-1	TRBJ2-5	few	CATSDLGQPTETQYF
NA	TRBV6-2/TRBV6-3	TRBJ2-5	NA	CASSRLASRMRETQYF
NA	TRBV7-3	TRBJ2-6	NA	CASSSPAGAGANVLTF
NA	TRBV11-1	TRBJ2-3	NA	CASSDIWGSSIDTQYF
TRBD2	TRBV5-1	TRBJ2-1	NA	CASSSVTSGRVYNEQFF
TRBD2	TRBV11-2	TRBJ2-5	few	CASSSTSGRLGETQYF
NA	TRBV20-1	TRBJ2-7	NA	CSAPHLGGHEQYF
NA	TRBV5-1	TRBJ2-5	many	CASSSQPQETQYF
TRBD1	TRBV20-1	TRBJ2-7	once	CSARGPQGYEQYF
NA	TRBV21-1	TRBJ2-7	NA	CASSKEGTGCSYEQYF
NA	TRBV4-2	TRBJ2-4	NA	CASSLSLDICGKEYF
TRBD2	TRBV20-1	TRBJ2-7	NA	CSATLPQRGSYEQYF
NA	TRBV10-3	TRBJ2-3	many	CAISLGGDTDTQYF
NA	TRBV12-3/TRBV12-4	TRBJ1-5	NA	CASSNPGDNQPQHF
NA	TRBV6-5	TRBJ2-1	once	CATCHPGTWEQFF
TRBD1	TRBV13	TRBJ2-4	few	CASSLGGQGEDIQYF
NA	TRBV29-1	TRBJ2-6	many	CSVEARSSGANVLTF
TRBD1	TRBV7-2	TRBJ2-7	NA	CASSTGQSSYEQYF
NA	TRBV7-2	TRBJ2-3	NA	CASSQRPLGHTQYF
NA	TRBV28	TRBJ2-3	few	CASSGTQLDTQYF
NA	TRBV7-3	TRBJ2-1	few	CASSLMGDSEQFF
NA	TRBV5-1	TRBJ2-3	few	CASSSGLAEFTDTQYF
NA	TRBV10-3	TRBJ2-3	few	CANGGGVTDTQYF
TRBD2	TRBV28	TRBJ2-3	NA	CASLPRGGTTQGTQYF
NA	TRBV5-1	NA	NA	CASTSNRGPNEQYF
NA	TRBV7-7	TRBJ2-5	NA	CASSLALGVGGETQYF
TRBD1	TRBV25-1	TRBJ2-7	NA	CASSAFTLQGGLSEQYF
TRBD1	TRBV7-9	TRBJ1-2	NA	CASSSGQVHGYTF